Presented here are 13 T cell receptor beta chains from one specimen sequenced in a study of blood T cell repertoires in COVID-19. The protocol was immunoSEQ multiplex PCR, while the TCRdb copy is restricted to in-frame clones and leaves out a portion. The table has tens of thousands of clones, roughly 85% seen once; the top ten hold around 17%. The sequenced sample was peripheral blood. The source is a human donor in a cohort sampled during active COVID-19.

V is TRBV7-9 and J is TRBJ2-6, with TRBD2 as a possible D gene (7 bases). The V and J ends lost 0 bases and 2 bases respectively, with 11 bases between them. Germline lookup yields CDR1 SEHNR and CDR2 FQNEAQ (reference sequence). The CDR3 has 17 amino acids. CDR3 in DNA: TGTGCCAGCAGCTTAGCGGAGGGGGGGCCTGGGGCCAACGTCCTGACTTTC. Encoded protein: CASSLAEGGPGANVLTF. The variable domain in full, with the rest retrieved from reference TRBV7-9 and TRBJ2-6, is DTGVSQNPRHKITKRGQNVTFRCDPISEHNRLYWYRQTLGQGPEFLTYFQNEAQLEKSRLLSDRFSAERPKGSFSTLEIQRTEQGDSAMYLCASSLAEGGPGANVLTFGAGSRLTVL.

The chain carries TRBV5-1 and TRBJ2-7; no clear D. This CDR3 is 16 amino acids long. Germline loops: CDR1 SGHRS, CDR2 YFSETQ. V lost 2 bases to trimming and J lost 3 bases, with 18 bases between them. The CDR3 DNA sequence: TGCGCCAGCAGCTTCGCACAGCCAAGTGGTGACTACGAGCAGTACTTC. Residues: CASSFAQPSGDYEQYF.

The chain uses TRBV10-1 and TRBJ2-5; the match to TRBD2 covers 13 bases. The germline CDR1 and CDR2 sequences are WNHNN and SYGVQD (reference sequence). V shed 6 bases, J shed 5 bases, and the junction held 6 bases outside the gene matches. This CDR3 is built from 15 residues. This CDR3 reads CASSTSGGVAETQYF. CDR3 DNA sequence: TGCGCCAGCAGCACTAGCGGGGGGGTCGCGGAGACCCAGTACTTC.

The chain joins TRBV25-1 to TRBJ2-1; 12 bases match TRBD2. Germline loops: CDR1 MGHDK, CDR2 SYGVNS. The CDR3 length is 16 residues. Losses at the gene ends were 3 bases for V and 7 bases for J; bases not matched to a gene: 7. The CDR3 sequence: CASSDPLAGGRNEQFF. The DNA for the CDR3 is TGTGCCAGCAGTGACCCTCTAGCGGGGGGGCGGAATGAGCAGTTCTTC. The variable domain in full, with the rest retrieved from reference TRBV25-1 and TRBJ2-1, is EADIYQTPRYLVIGTGKKITLECSQTMGHDKMYWYQQDPGMELHLIHYSYGVNSTEKGDLSSESTVSRIRTEHFPLTLESARPSHTSQYLCASSDPLAGGRNEQFFGPGTRLTVL.

The chain carries TRBV7-2 and TRBJ1-3; D is undetermined. The V gene lost 0 bases and the J gene lost 2 bases, with 5 bases spanning the gap. Looked up from germline, CDR1 is SGHTA and CDR2 is FQGNSA. The CDR3 covers 14 residues. CDR3 loop: CASSLAFTGNTIYF. The CDR3 bases are TGTGCCAGCAGCTTAGCGTTTACTGGAAACACCATATATTTT.

V gene TRBV9 combines with J gene TRBJ2-2; 16 bases fit TRBD2. There are 18 residues in the CDR3. Germline trimming cut 6 bases from V and 6 bases from J; bases unmatched to any gene: 11. The V gene's germline CDR1 is SGDLS and CDR2 YYNGEE. CDR3 DNA sequence: TGTGCCAGCAACCCGGGACTAGCGGGGGGGCGTGACCCCGGGGAGCTGTTTTTT. Encoded protein: CASNPGLAGGRDPGELFF.

This clone showed up just once. The chain joins TRBV19 to TRBJ1-1; 7 nucleotides match TRBD1. The CDR3 covers 15 residues. CDR1 and CDR2 from the germline V gene are LNHDA and SQIVND (reference sequence). With V trimmed by 5 bases and J by 1 base, 7 bases remained unmatched. This CDR3 is CASSALGGWNTEAFF. DNA of the CDR3: TGTGCCAGTAGTGCTCTAGGGGGCTGGAACACTGAAGCTTTCTTT.

This clone was seen more than once but under ten times. DNA of the CDR3: TGTGCCAGCAGCACACTAGCGAAAGAGACCCAGTACTTC. This codes for CASSTLAKETQYF. The gene calls are TRBV5-4 and TRBJ2-5; 7 bases line up with TRBD2. CDR3 size: 13 residues. Germline V lookup: CDR1 SGHNT, CDR2 YYREEE (reference sequence). After removal of 4 bases from V and 3 bases from J, the junction contained 3 bases not matched to a gene.

The chain employs TRBV7-6 and TRBJ1-5; TRBD1 matches 10 bases. Germline CDR1 is SGHVS and CDR2 is FNYEAQ. The CDR3 contains 15 residues. With V trimmed by 5 bases and J by 4 bases, 5 bases remained unmatched. The CDR3, as DNA: TGTGCCAGCAGCCGGGACAGGGGAAATAATCAGCCCCAGCATTTT. Translated, it gives CASSRDRGNNQPQHF.

The sample holds one count of this clone. V usage is TRBV6-5 and J usage is TRBJ2-3; D is unresolved. There are 16 residues in the CDR3. V was cut by 0 bases and J by 2 bases, with 12 bases left in between. In germline, CDR1 is MNHEY, CDR2 SVGAGI. The CDR3, as DNA: TGTGCCAGCAGTTACTCGACGTCTCAGGTCACAGATACGCAGTATTTT. It yields the protein CASSYSTSQVTDTQYF.

The V and J genes are TRBV20-1 and TRBJ2-1; D remains ambiguous. V lost 5 bases and J 4 bases, leaving 6 bases between the germline ends. CDR1 DFQATT and CDR2 SNEGSKA come from the germline V gene (reference sequence). This CDR3 region has 11 residues. CDR3 sequence (DNA): TGCAGTGCTCCCACATACAATGAGCAGTTCTTC. It encodes CSAPTYNEQFF.

This CDR3 is CASRTSRGETQYF. The CDR3 coding sequence is TGTGCCAGCAGGACTAGTCGAGGGGAGACCCAGTACTTC. The V gene is TRBV12-3 or TRBV12-4, the J gene TRBJ2-5; weak D call: TRBD2 (6 bases). The CDR3 has 13 amino acids. V lost 6 bases and J lost 5, with 13 bases in between.

The chain recombines TRBV29-1 with TRBJ1-4; TRBD1 matches at 7 bases. The V segment lost 4 bases and the J segment 3 bases; nucleotides outside the gene matches: 5. There are 14 residues in the CDR3. Germline lookup yields CDR1 SQVTM and CDR2 ANQGSEA. CDR3 in amino acids: CSVATGTANEKLFF. The CDR3 DNA follows: TGCAGCGTTGCAACCGGGACAGCTAATGAAAAACTGTTTTTT.